The rows below give T cell receptor beta chains drawn from one sample of a study of T cell responses to AZD1222 COVID-19 vaccine. Here immunoSEQ multiplex PCR was the method, and the copy in TCRdb shows in-frame clones only, minus some. The repertoire holds some 25,000 clones, with around 83% as singletons. The sample in question was peripheral blood, obtained 28 days after the second AZD1222 dose. The receptors originated from an adult who received the AZD1222 COVID-19 vaccine. Each CDR3 is given with its conserved first and last residue. Fields, in order: J gene, V gene, CDR3 protein.

>TRBJ2-1|TRBV5-8
CASNPGTGGNEQFF
>TRBJ2-4|TRBV19
CASSAERFGNIQYF
>TRBJ1-1|TRBV7-9
CASSLKGGTEAFF
>TRBJ2-7|TRBV3-1/TRBV3-2
CASSQDRMTNYEQYF
>TRBJ2-7|TRBV7-9
CASSLAQGLALEQYF
>TRBJ1-1|TRBV2
CASRYRGLDTEAFF
>TRBJ2-7|TRBV9
CASSPGLAGLREQYF
>TRBJ1-3|TRBV4-2
CASSQATASGNTIYF
>TRBJ1-1|TRBV18
CASSIMKGDTEAFF
>TRBJ2-2|TRBV7-3
CASSDSPGELFF
>TRBJ2-7|TRBV10-1
CASNPIEDRGVAGAQGLYEQYF
>TRBJ2-7|TRBV30
CAGTGRGPYEQYF
>TRBJ2-2|TRBV3-1/TRBV3-2
CASSLEGTGELFF
>TRBJ1-5|TRBV28
CASSRPNSRQGIRNQPQHF
>TRBJ1-6|TRBV28
CASRTTHSPLHF
>TRBJ2-2|TRBV19
CASSPWTGGDTGELFF
>TRBJ2-1|TRBV27
CASSSWNEQFF
>TRBJ1-5|TRBV7-8
CASSLVGGNQPQHF
>TRBJ1-5|TRBV30
CAWSSRVLLQPQHF
>TRBJ2-3|TRBV6-5
CANGLAGGSTDTQYF
>TRBJ2-7|TRBV12-3/TRBV12-4
CASSFGRVEQYF